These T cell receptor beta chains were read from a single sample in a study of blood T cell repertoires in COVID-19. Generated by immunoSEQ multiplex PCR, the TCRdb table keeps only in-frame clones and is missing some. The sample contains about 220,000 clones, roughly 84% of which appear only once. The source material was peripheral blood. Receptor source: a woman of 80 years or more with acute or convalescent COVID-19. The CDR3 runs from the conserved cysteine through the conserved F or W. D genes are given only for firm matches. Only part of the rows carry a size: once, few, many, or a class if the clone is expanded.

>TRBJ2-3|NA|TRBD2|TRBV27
TGTGCCAGCCGAAGACTAGCGCAAGATACGCAGTATTTT
CASRRLAQDTQYF
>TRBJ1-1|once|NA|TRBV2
TGTGCCACCGTCCCTGGCACAGGGAACACTGAAGCTTTCTTT
CATVPGTGNTEAFF
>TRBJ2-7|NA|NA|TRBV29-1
TGCAGCGTTGCCCTGAGGGCCATGGGATACGAGCAGTACTTC
CSVALRAMGYEQYF
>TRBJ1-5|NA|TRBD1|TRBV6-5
TGTGCCAGCGGAATAACAGGGGGTAGCAATCAGCCCCAGCATTTT
CASGITGGSNQPQHF
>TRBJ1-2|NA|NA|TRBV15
TGTGCCACCAGCAGAGATCGAGCCCCCAACCGTGCCTATGGCTACACCTTC
CATSRDRAPNRAYGYTF
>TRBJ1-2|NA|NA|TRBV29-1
TGCAGCGTTGACCCCACGGGGGCTAACTATGGCTACACCTTC
CSVDPTGANYGYTF
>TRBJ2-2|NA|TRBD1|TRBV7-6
TGTGCCAGCAGCCTTGACAGGGGAGACACCGGGGAGCTGTTTTTT
CASSLDRGDTGELFF
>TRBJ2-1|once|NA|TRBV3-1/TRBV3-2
TGTGCCAGCAGCCAAGGGTTACAGGGCTACAATGAGCAGTTCTTC
CASSQGLQGYNEQFF
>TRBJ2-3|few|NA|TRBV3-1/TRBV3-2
TGTGCCAGCAGCCCCCAGATCAGCACAGATACGCAGTATTTT
CASSPQISTDTQYF
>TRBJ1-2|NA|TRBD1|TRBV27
TGTGCCAGCAGTTTTTCGGGACAGTCCTATGGCTACACCTTC
CASSFSGQSYGYTF
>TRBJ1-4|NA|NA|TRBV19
TGTGCCAGTATCGGCAACTATAATGAAAAACTGTTTTTT
CASIGNYNEKLFF
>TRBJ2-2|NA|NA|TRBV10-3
TGTGCCATCAGTGACCCCGGGTCGGGCACCGGGGAGCTGTTTTTT
CAISDPGSGTGELFF
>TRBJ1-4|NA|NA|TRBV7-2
TGTGCCAGCAAAGGTGAAAGGGGTGAAAAACTGTTTTTT
CASKGERGEKLFF
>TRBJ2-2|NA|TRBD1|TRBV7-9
TGTGCCAGCAGCCTACAGGGGGTATTCACCGGGGAGCTGTTTTTT
CASSLQGVFTGELFF
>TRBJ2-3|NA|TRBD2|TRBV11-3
TGTGCCAGCAGCTCCCCGGGGACTAGCGCAGATACGCAGTATTTT
CASSSPGTSADTQYF
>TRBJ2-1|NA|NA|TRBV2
TGTGCCAGCAGGGGGTTGGGGCAATACAATGAGCAGTTCTTC
CASRGLGQYNEQFF
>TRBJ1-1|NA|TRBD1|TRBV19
TGTGCCAGTCGGACAGGGTGGGGTGGCACTGAAGCTTTCTTT
CASRTGWGGTEAFF
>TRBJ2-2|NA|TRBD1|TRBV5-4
TGTGCCAGCAGCCCACCGGGACAGGGGTCCGGGGAGCTGTTTTTT
CASSPPGQGSGELFF
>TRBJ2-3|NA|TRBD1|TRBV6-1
TGTGCCAGCAGTGACGAGGACAGGGGGCGAGATACGCAGTATTTT
CASSDEDRGRDTQYF
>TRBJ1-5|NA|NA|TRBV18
TGTGCCAGCTCACACGGACAGTATAGCAATCAGCCCCAGCATTTT
CASSHGQYSNQPQHF
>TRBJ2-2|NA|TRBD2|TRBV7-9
TGTGCCAGCAGCTACACGCGGGGGGGCCCTACCGGGGAGCTGTTTTTT
CASSYTRGGPTGELFF
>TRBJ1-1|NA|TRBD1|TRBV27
TGTGCCAGCAGTGAGGACAGGGCGGTACACCAAGCTTTCTTT
CASSEDRAVHQAFF
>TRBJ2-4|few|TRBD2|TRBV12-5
TGTGCTAGTGGTTACCTCGTGGCAGCGGGGGGGCCCCTGGCCAAAAACATTCAGTACTTC
CASGYLVAAGGPLAKNIQYF
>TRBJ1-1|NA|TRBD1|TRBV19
TGTGCCAGTAGTTTCCGGGACAGGGCGAACACTGAAGCTTTCTTT
CASSFRDRANTEAFF
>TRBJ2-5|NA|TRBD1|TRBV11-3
TGTGCCAGCAGCTTCGGGACAGCACGCCAAGAGACCCAGTACTTC
CASSFGTARQETQYF
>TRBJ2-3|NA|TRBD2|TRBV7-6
TGTGCCAGCAGCGTTTGGGCGGGGGGTTCAGATACGCAGTATTTT
CASSVWAGGSDTQYF
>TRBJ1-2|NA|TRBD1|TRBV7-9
TGTGCCAGCAGCTATCTACAGGGGAGTCAGCGTGGCTACACCTTC
CASSYLQGSQRGYTF
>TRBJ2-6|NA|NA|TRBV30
TGTGCCTGGAGTGGGGACACTGGGGCCAACGTCCTGACTTTC
CAWSGDTGANVLTF
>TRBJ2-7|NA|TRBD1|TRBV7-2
TGTGCCAGCAGCTCGGGACAGGGTTACTCCTACGAGCAGTACTTC
CASSSGQGYSYEQYF
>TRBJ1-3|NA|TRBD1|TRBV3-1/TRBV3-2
TGTGCCAGCAGCTCTCGACAGGGCGGAAACACCATATATTTT
CASSSRQGGNTIYF
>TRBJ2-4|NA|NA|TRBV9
TGTGCCAGCAGCGTAGGTAGCGGTCTAGCCAAAAACATTCAGTACTTC
CASSVGSGLAKNIQYF
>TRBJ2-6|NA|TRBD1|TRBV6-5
TGTGCCAGCAGCAGACAGGGGCGAGGGGCCAACGTCCTGACTTTC
CASSRQGRGANVLTF